These 21 T cell receptor beta chains originate from one sample sequenced in a study of T cells after yellow fever vaccination. A single record per CDR3 protein comes from TCRdb applying MiXCR to the 5' RACE reads. There are some 15,000 distinct CDR3 sequences in the sample; 6% to 9.5% occur only once, and 1.6% lies in the top ten. This specimen consisted of PBMCs, either bulk or a sorted T-cell subset (CD4+, CD8+, memory, or dextramer-sorted; not recorded which), obtained on the day of the yellow fever booster vaccination. The receptors shown here come from a man younger than 35 who received the YFV17D yellow fever vaccine.

Many counts were recorded for this clonotype. The chain employs TRBV5-1 and TRBJ2-5, with D unclear. CDR1 is SGHRS and CDR2 is YFSETQ in the germline V gene. Trimming cost V 2 bases and J 4 bases, with 12 bases left between them. There are 14 residues in the CDR3. This chain's CDR3 is CASSFDRLGETQYF. CDR3 sequence (DNA): TGCGCCAGCAGCTTTGACCGATTGGGAGAGACCCAGTACTTC.

This clonotype appeared many times. The rearrangement links TRBV18 to TRBJ1-2; D is uncertain. The germline V gene has CDR1 KGHSH and CDR2 LQKENI. The V and J ends lost 5 bases and 3 bases respectively, with 16 bases between them. CDR3 length: 15 amino acids. This CDR3 reads CASSSDQVPDYGYTF. The CDR3 DNA follows: TGTGCCAGCTCATCAGACCAGGTCCCTGACTATGGCTACACCTTC.

This clonotype was observed at least ten times. The chain carries TRBV12-3 or TRBV12-4 and TRBJ2-7, with 7 bases matching TRBD1. Unmatched junction bases numbered 4, after V lost 5 bases and J lost 3 bases. The CDR3 contains 13 residues. CDR3 nucleotides: TGTGCCAGCAGTATGAACAGGGGCTACGAGCAGTACTTC. Amino acids: CASSMNRGYEQYF.

This clonotype was recorded at least ten times. This rearrangement joins TRBV30 to TRBJ1-1, with D possibly being TRBD1 (6 bases). V gave up 3 bases and J gave up 4 bases, with 18 bases separating them. Germline loops: CDR1 GTSNPN, CDR2 SVGIG (reference sequence). The CDR3 has 15 amino acids. CDR3 sequence: CAWSPGGGLGTEAFF. In DNA form, the CDR3 reads TGTGCCTGGAGCCCCGGCGGGGGCCTGGGCACTGAAGCTTTCTTT.

This clonotype showed up many times. This chain joins TRBV5-6 and TRBJ1-2, with 9 bases identical to TRBD1. Germline lookup yields CDR1 SGHDT and CDR2 YYEEEE. With V trimmed by 5 bases and J by 5 bases, 7 bases remained unmatched. The CDR3 runs to 14 residues. CDR3 sequence: CASRGQGRVYGYTF. In DNA, the CDR3 is TGTGCCAGCAGAGGACAGGGGCGAGTGTATGGCTACACCTTC. The full variable domain, its missing parts supplied by reference TRBV5-6 and TRBJ1-2, is DAGVTQSPTHLIKTRGQQVTLRCSPKSGHDTVSWYQQALGQGPQFIFQYYEEEERQRGNFPDRFSGHQFPNYSSELNVNALLLGDSALYLCASRGQGRVYGYTFGSGTRLTVV.

This clonotype was counted many times. The chain has TRBV5-1 and TRBJ1-2; D unresolved. Germline V CDR1 and CDR2: SGHRS, YFSETQ. V was shortened by 0 bases and J by 5 bases, with 11 bases between the two germline ends. There are 14 residues in the CDR3. Here the CDR3 reads CASSLAQEQYGYTF. CDR3 DNA: TGCGCCAGCAGCTTGGCCCAGGAGCAGTATGGCTACACCTTC.

This clonotype was picked up many times. The chain carries TRBV28 and TRBJ1-2; possibly TRBD1 for D (5 bases). Trimming took 6 bases from V and 0 from J, leaving 20 bases between them. The CDR3 runs to 17 residues. Germline CDR1 MDHEN, CDR2 SYDVKM. The CDR3 loop reads CASSPPGELFANYGYTF. Here the CDR3 DNA reads TGTGCCAGCAGCCCCCCGGGGGAACTGTTTGCTAACTATGGCTACACCTTC.

This clonotype was counted at least ten times. Here the CDR3 DNA reads TGTGCCAGCAGTCCAGGGGGACAGTTTTCACCCCTCCACTTT. It is translated as CASSPGGQFSPLHF. This chain links TRBV28 with TRBJ1-6; 7 bases are a match to TRBD1. Germline CDR1 is MDHEN and CDR2 is SYDVKM. The CDR3 totals 14 residues. V lost 5 bases and J lost 9; bases outside the gene matches: 7.

This clonotype appeared many times. This sequence joins TRBV5-4 and TRBJ1-2; tentative D call: TRBD1 (6 bases). The CDR3 consists of 13 residues. Germline V gene sequence: CDR1 SGHNT, CDR2 YYREEE (reference sequence). V dropped 4 bases and J dropped 2 bases, with 9 bases sitting between them. The CDR3 loop is CASSPDRNYGYTF. Written as DNA, the CDR3 is TGTGCCAGCAGCCCGGACAGAAACTATGGCTACACCTTC.

This clonotype occurred many times. The chain has TRBV4-3 and TRBJ2-2; tentatively, D is TRBD1 (5 bases). CDR1 and CDR2 from the germline V gene are LGHNA and YSLEER. Trimming took off 3 bases at V and 7 bases at J, with 21 bases between the two ends. The CDR3 contains 17 residues. CDR3 bases: TGCGCCAGCAGCCACACCCTAACCGACAGATTTGGCGGGGAGCTGTTTTTT. It specifies CASSHTLTDRFGGELFF.

This clonotype was seen at least ten times. The gene calls are TRBV4-2 and TRBJ1-6; D unresolved. The germline V and J ends were trimmed by 1 base and 10 bases, with 11 bases remaining between them. The CDR3 is made up of 14 amino acids. Germline loops: CDR1 LGHNA, CDR2 YNFKEQ. CDR3 residues: CASSQGQEESPLHF. The CDR3 region has the DNA TGTGCCAGCAGCCAAGGGCAGGAAGAATCACCCCTCCACTTT.

This clonotype showed up many times. This chain links TRBV5-1 with TRBJ1-6; the D gene is possibly TRBD1 (5 bases). V lost 1 base, J lost 8 bases, and 13 bases lay in between. The CDR3 is 15 amino acids. The germline CDR1 and CDR2 sequences are SGHRS and YFSETQ. CDR3 DNA: TGCGCCAGCAGCTTGACAGGCGCGTTCGATTCACCCCTCCACTTT. It translates to CASSLTGAFDSPLHF. The whole variable domain, remainder taken from reference TRBV5-1 and TRBJ1-6, is KAGVTQTPRYLIKTRGQQVTLSCSPISGHRSVSWYQQTPGQGLQFLFEYFSETQRNKGNFPGRFSGRQFSNSRSEMNVSTLELGDSALYLCASSLTGAFDSPLHFGNGTRLTVT.

This clonotype was seen repeatedly, ten times or more. This rearrangement joins TRBV20-1 to TRBJ2-7; 7 positions agree with TRBD1. Germline CDR1 and CDR2: DFQATT and SNEGSKA (reference sequence). The CDR3 is 13 amino acids. V shed 5 bases, J shed 7 bases, and the junction held 11 bases outside the gene matches. This CDR3 is CSARNRGSGEQYV. CDR3 DNA sequence: TGCAGTGCTCGTAACAGGGGATCGGGAGAGCAGTACGTC.

This clonotype is medium-sized by share. The chain uses TRBV10-2 and TRBJ2-7; D gene uncertain. CDR3 length: 12 amino acids. V was pared by 3 bases and J by 1 base, with 4 bases between. The germline V gene has CDR1 WSHSY and CDR2 SAAADI. The CDR3 DNA follows: TGCGCCAGCAGTGAACAGTCCTACGAGCAGTACTTC. Translated: CASSEQSYEQYF.

By share, this clonotype counts as medium-sized. The CDR3 DNA reads TGTGCCAGCAGCTTGATGGGGCAGGGTGGGAAATCACCCCTCCACTTT. This translates into CASSLMGQGGKSPLHF. The chain couples TRBV7-6 to TRBJ1-6; weak D call: TRBD1 (5 bases). The CDR3 totals 16 residues. Looked up from germline, CDR1 is SGHVS and CDR2 is FNYEAQ. Trimming shortened V by 3 bases and J by 10 bases, and 19 bases separated the two germline ends.

This clonotype was recorded many times. This rearrangement joins TRBV7-2 to TRBJ2-2; 7 bases line up with TRBD2. The CDR3 runs to 16 residues. In germline, CDR1 is SGHTA, CDR2 FQGNSA. The junction had 7 bases not matched to a gene; V was cut back by 1 base and J by 5 bases. The DNA of the CDR3 is TGTGCCAGCAGCTTAGTGGCTAGCGGAAGGACCGGGGAGCTGTTTTTT. Protein product: CASSLVASGRTGELFF.

This clonotype is medium-sized (0.01 to 0.1%) within its sample. The rearrangement uses TRBV7-2 and TRBJ2-5, with TRBD1 identical over 7 bases. The germline CDR1 and CDR2 sequences are SGHTA and FQGNSA. V shed 8 bases, J shed 5 bases, and the junction held 11 bases outside the gene matches. The CDR3 is made up of 14 amino acids. Here the CDR3 DNA reads TGTGCCAGCGGAGAGGGACAGTTGAGGGAGACCCAGTACTTC. It is translated as CASGEGQLRETQYF.

By share of the sample, this clonotype is medium-sized. In DNA, the CDR3 is TGTGCCAGCAGTTACCAGGGACAGGGGTACGAGCAGTACTTC. It translates to CASSYQGQGYEQYF. The chain recombines TRBV6-2 or TRBV6-3 with TRBJ2-7; 10 nucleotides align to TRBD1. Germline CDR1 reads MNHEY; CDR2 reads SVGEGT. Trimming removed 2 bases from V and 4 bases from J; junction bases left unmatched: 2. The CDR3 spans 14 residues.

This chain connects TRBV18 to TRBJ1-5; D might be TRBD1 (5 bases). In germline, CDR1 is KGHSH, CDR2 LQKENI. The V gene lost 8 bases and the J gene lost 5 bases, with 16 bases spanning the gap. CDR3 length: 14 residues. The CDR3 DNA reads as TGTGCCAGCGCCCGCTCAGGGCAGGATCAGCCCCAGCATTTT. It encodes CASARSGQDQPQHF.

The CDR3 here is CASSSLTGGAQPQHF. The CDR3, as DNA: TGTGCCAGCAGTTCTCTTACAGGGGGGGCTCAGCCCCAGCATTTT. V gene TRBV28 combines with J gene TRBJ1-5, with 8 bases identical to TRBD1. Unmatched junction bases numbered 8, after V lost 4 bases and J lost 6 bases. Looked up from germline, CDR1 is MDHEN and CDR2 is SYDVKM. The CDR3 is made up of 15 amino acids.

This clonotype was counted ten times or more. This chain links TRBV9 with TRBJ1-1; TRBD1 might be the D (6 bases). Trimming stripped 0 bases from V and 10 bases from J, with 16 bases between. The CDR3 consists of 14 residues. Germline V gives CDR1 SGDLS, CDR2 YYNGEE. CDR3 nucleotide sequence: TGTGCCAGCAGCGTAGAACCAGGGGCCCAGTCAGCTTTCTTT. It specifies CASSVEPGAQSAFF.